This T cell receptor beta chain was obtained from a study of control samples from healthy donors and cancer patients. There are 12 residues in the CDR3. In germline, CDR1 is SGHAT, CDR2 FQNNGV. V lost 4 bases to trimming and J lost 8 bases; unmatched junction nucleotides: 1. Only in-frame clones appear in the TCRdb table, and some are missing; sequencing was by immunoSEQ multiplex PCR. In the table there are 120,000 or so clones, about 86% of which are singletons. The chain has TRBV11-2 and TRBJ1-2; 10 bases are shared with TRBD1. Sequencing was carried out using blood. The source of this sequence is a man aged 25 to 45 in good health. The CDR3 region is CASSSGQGGYTF. The CDR3 nucleotides read TGTGCCAGCAGCTCGGGACAGGGGGGCTACACCTTC.